These 13 T cell receptor beta chains came from one sample sequenced in a study of cytomegalovirus exposure and HLA in healthy donors. Libraries were prepared by immunoSEQ multiplex PCR; TCRdb keeps only in-frame clonotypes and omits some of them. The table includes 100,000 to 150,000 clones, approximately 91% detected once. Sequenced: PBMCs. These receptors were collected from a man younger than 35 in good health and CMV-seropositive.

The CDR3 is CASSSQGGNEQYF. The CDR3 nucleotides are TGTGCCAGCAGCTCACAGGGTGGCAACGAGCAGTACTTC. This chain connects TRBV7-6 to TRBJ2-7; TRBD1 is a possible D gene (6 bases). This CDR3 is 13 amino acids long. Germline values: CDR1 SGHVS, CDR2 FNYEAQ. Trimming shortened V by 4 bases and J by 5 bases, and 12 bases separated the two germline ends.

The V gene is TRBV7-2, the J gene TRBJ1-4; weak D call: TRBD1 (5 bases). Per the germline V gene, CDR1 is SGHTA and CDR2 is FQGNSA. V was pared by 5 bases and J by 4 bases, with 11 bases between. This CDR3 region has 14 residues. The CDR3 DNA is TGTGCCAGCAGCCCACAGGCCTTTAATGAAAAACTGTTTTTT. Translation: CASSPQAFNEKLFF.

The chain has TRBV18 and TRBJ1-1, with 7 bases lining up with TRBD1. The germline V gene encodes CDR1 KGHSH and CDR2 LQKENI. J lost 5 bases, V lost 6 bases, and 9 bases had no gene match. The CDR3 contains 14 residues. CDR3: CASSLSTGRTEAFF. The CDR3, as DNA: TGTGCCAGCTCCCTATCGACAGGGCGGACTGAAGCTTTCTTT.

The chain employs TRBV10-3 and TRBJ1-3; 10 nucleotides agree with TRBD1. The junction had 1 base not matched to a gene; V was cut back by 2 bases and J by 3 bases. The CDR3 runs 15 residues. In germline, CDR1 is ENHRY, CDR2 SYGVKD. CDR3 nucleotide sequence: TGTGCCATCAGTGAGGACAGGGGGCATGGAAACACCATATATTTT. Its translation is CAISEDRGHGNTIYF.

The chain is built from TRBV30 and TRBJ1-1; D remains ambiguous. This CDR3 contains 14 residues. CDR1 is GTSNPN, CDR2 SVGIG, per germline (reference sequence). DNA for the CDR3: TGTGCTTCCCGGGAGCCCCGACGTCTTACTGAAGCTTTCTTT. It is translated as CASREPRRLTEAFF.

The gene calls are TRBV5-1 and TRBJ2-1, with 12 bases matching TRBD2. V lost 2 bases and J lost 9; bases outside the gene matches: 6. Germline V lookup: CDR1 SGHRS, CDR2 YFSETQ. The CDR3 has 15 residues. CDR3 amino acids: CASSFTRTSGAEQFF. The CDR3 DNA follows: TGCGCCAGCAGCTTCACCAGGACTAGCGGGGCTGAGCAGTTCTTC.

This chain uses TRBV5-4 with TRBJ2-3; 13 nucleotides agree with TRBD2. Per germline, CDR1 SGHNT and CDR2 YYREEE (reference sequence). V trimming: 2 bases; J trimming: 0 bases; junction bases outside the gene matches: 0. The CDR3 extends over 16 amino acids. The CDR3 region has the DNA TGTGCCAGCAGCTTACTAGCGGGGGGGAGCACAGATACGCAGTATTTT. Translated: CASSLLAGGSTDTQYF.

This chain connects TRBV5-6 to TRBJ2-7, with D perhaps TRBD2 (5 bases). In germline, CDR1 is SGHDT, CDR2 YYEEEE. The length of the CDR3 is 13 residues. Trimming took off 6 bases at V and 1 base at J, with 11 bases between the two ends. The CDR3 reads CASIGGRSYEQYF. CDR3 nucleotide sequence: TGTGCCAGCATCGGAGGACGGTCCTACGAGCAGTACTTC.

The gene calls are TRBV10-1 and TRBJ1-5; 9 nucleotides align to TRBD1. Germline assignment: CDR1 WNHNN and CDR2 SYGVQD (reference sequence). V lost 5 bases to trimming and J lost 4 bases; unmatched junction nucleotides: 3. The CDR3 is made up of 14 amino acids. This CDR3 reads CASSPGTGNQPQHF. CDR3 coding DNA: TGCGCCAGCAGTCCCGGGACAGGGAATCAGCCCCAGCATTTT.

For the CDR3, the DNA is TGTGCCAGCAGTATCGGGGTCCGGCTTGACAATGAGCAGTTCTTC. This translates into CASSIGVRLDNEQFF. This rearrangement joins TRBV27 to TRBJ2-1; D possibly corresponds to TRBD2 (5 bases). CDR1 is MNHEY and CDR2 is SMNVEV in the germline V gene (reference sequence). This CDR3 contains 15 residues. V lost 5 bases and J lost 5, with 16 bases in between.

This sequence joins TRBV5-1 and TRBJ1-1; D unresolved. Germline V gene sequence: CDR1 SGHRS, CDR2 YFSETQ. The CDR3 is 13 residues long. V gave up 0 bases and J gave up 2 bases, with 5 bases separating them. CDR3: CASSLDTNTEAFF. In DNA, the CDR3 is TGCGCCAGCAGCTTGGACACAAACACTGAAGCTTTCTTT.

The rearrangement uses TRBV5-1 and TRBJ2-2; D gene ambiguous. Germline V CDR1 and CDR2: SGHRS, YFSETQ. The germline V and J ends were trimmed by 2 bases and 4 bases, with 6 bases remaining between them. The CDR3 has 13 residues. The CDR3 nucleotides read TGCGCCAGCAGCTTTAGTGGCACCGGGGAGCTGTTTTTT. Residues: CASSFSGTGELFF.

This clone has a handful of counts. V is TRBV7-9 and J is TRBJ1-2, with 8 positions matching TRBD1. Germline loops: CDR1 SEHNR, CDR2 FQNEAQ (reference sequence). The V gene end was trimmed by 5 bases and the J gene end by 6 bases; junction bases not matched to a gene: 11. This CDR3 spans 15 amino acids. CDR3 sequence: CASSIPGQGRDGYTF. The CDR3 DNA reads TGTGCCAGCAGCATCCCCGGACAGGGAAGGGATGGCTACACCTTC.